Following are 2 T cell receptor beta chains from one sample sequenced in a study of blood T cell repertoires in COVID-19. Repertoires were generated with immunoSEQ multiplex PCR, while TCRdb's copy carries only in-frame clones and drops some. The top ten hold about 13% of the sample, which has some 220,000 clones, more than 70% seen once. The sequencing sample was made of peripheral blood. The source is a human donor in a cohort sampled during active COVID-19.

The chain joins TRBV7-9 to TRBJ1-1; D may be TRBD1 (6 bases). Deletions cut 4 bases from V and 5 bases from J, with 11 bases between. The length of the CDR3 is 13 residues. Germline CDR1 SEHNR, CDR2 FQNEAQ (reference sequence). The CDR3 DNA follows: TGTGCCAGCAGCTGGGGACAAGAGACTGAAGCTTTCTTT. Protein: CASSWGQETEAFF.

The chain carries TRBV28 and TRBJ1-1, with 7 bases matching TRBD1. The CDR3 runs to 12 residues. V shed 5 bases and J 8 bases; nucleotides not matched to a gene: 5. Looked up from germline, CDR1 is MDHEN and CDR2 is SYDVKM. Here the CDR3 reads CASSIQGWEAFF. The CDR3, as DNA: TGTGCCAGCAGTATACAGGGGTGGGAAGCTTTCTTT.